These 5 T cell receptor beta chains share one sample of origin, sequenced in a study of T cells in Graves' hyperthyroidism and ophthalmopathy. TCR beta CDR3 region amplification was performed from RNA transcripts. First-round RT-PCR of the TCR CDR3 relied on the HTBI primer set. TCRdb independently ran MiXCR on the multiplex PCR reads; one entry per CDR3 protein. The repertoire has over 350,000 distinct CDR3 sequences, roughly 14% of them found once; the top ten carry less than 15%. The sequencing input was blood. Receptor source: a man in his late teens or twenties with Graves' ophthalmopathy.

This clonotype came up many times. This rearrangement joins TRBV6-1 to TRBJ1-4; D gene uncertain. V lost 5 bases and J lost 0, with 7 bases in between. The CDR3 length is 14 residues. CDR1 MNHNS and CDR2 SASEGT come from the germline V gene. CDR3 protein: CASSRTATNEKLFF. CDR3 DNA sequence: TGTGCCAGCAGTCGGACTGCAACTAATGAAAAACTGTTTTTT.

This clonotype has at least ten counts. The chain combines TRBV5-4 with TRBJ2-5, with a weak D call TRBD2 (7 bases). The CDR3 consists of 14 residues. The V end lost 4 bases, the J end lost 3 bases, and 13 bases lay between the germline ends. Looked up from germline, CDR1 is SGHNT and CDR2 is YYREEE (reference sequence). The CDR3 here is CASSGRGIEETQYF. CDR3 nucleotide sequence: TGTGCCAGCAGCGGGAGGGGGATTGAAGAGACCCAGTACTTC.

A few counts support this clonotype. The CDR3 DNA is TGTGCCAGCAGGCCAACAGGGGGCAATGGGTCACCCCTCCACTTT. Residues: CASRPTGGNGSPLHF. The rearrangement joins TRBV2 to TRBJ1-6, with 9 bases aligning to TRBD1. The CDR3 contains 15 residues. The germline V gene has CDR1 SNHLY and CDR2 FYNNEI. V shed 6 bases, J shed 10 bases, and the junction held 10 bases outside the gene matches.

This clonotype was detected only a few times. This chain joins TRBV5-1 and TRBJ2-4; 9 bases match TRBD1. The CDR3 spans 16 residues. Germline V lookup: CDR1 SGHRS, CDR2 YFSETQ. V was clipped by 2 bases and J by 2 bases; unmatched bases: 5. DNA for the CDR3: TGCGCCAGCAGCTTACAGGGGGCTTCAACCAAAAACATTCAGTACTTC. It is translated as CASSLQGASTKNIQYF.

This clonotype was observed at least ten times. The chain links TRBV30 to TRBJ2-3; D unresolved. The CDR3 consists of 12 residues. The germline V gene has CDR1 GTSNPN and CDR2 SVGIG (reference sequence). Trimming stripped 8 bases from V and 2 bases from J, with 11 bases between. Written as DNA, the CDR3 is TGTGCCCAGGCCGACCTCACAGATACGCAGTATTTT. Its protein is CAQADLTDTQYF.